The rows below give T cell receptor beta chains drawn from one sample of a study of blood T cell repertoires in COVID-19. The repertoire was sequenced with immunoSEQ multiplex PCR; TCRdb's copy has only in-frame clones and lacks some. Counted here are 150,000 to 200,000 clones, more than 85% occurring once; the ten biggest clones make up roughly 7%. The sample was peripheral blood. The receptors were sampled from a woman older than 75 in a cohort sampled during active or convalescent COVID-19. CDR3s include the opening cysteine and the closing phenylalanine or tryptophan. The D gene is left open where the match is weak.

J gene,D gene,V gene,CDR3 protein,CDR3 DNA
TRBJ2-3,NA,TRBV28,CASSLPSLTTGDYTQYF,TGTGCCAGCAGTTTACCAAGCCTCACAACAGGAGACTATACGCAGTATTTT
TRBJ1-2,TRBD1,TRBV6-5,CASSYMGTVTYGYTF,TGTGCCAGCAGTTACATGGGGACAGTCACCTATGGCTACACCTTC
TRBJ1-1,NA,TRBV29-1,CSVEDGLNTEAFF,TGCAGCGTTGAAGATGGGCTGAACACTGAAGCTTTCTTT
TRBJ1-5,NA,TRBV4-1,CASSQDRTNSNQPQHF,TGCGCCAGCAGCCAAGATAGGACAAATAGCAATCAGCCCCAGCATTTT
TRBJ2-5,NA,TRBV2,CASSEAQETQYF,TGTGCCAGCAGTGAGGCCCAAGAGACCCAGTACTTC
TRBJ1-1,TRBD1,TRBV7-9,CASSLVGTGDRIVTEAFF,TGTGCCAGCAGCTTAGTAGGGACAGGGGATAGGATTGTGACTGAAGCTTTCTTT
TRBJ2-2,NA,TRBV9,CASSVRLLVSTGELFF,TGTGCCAGCAGCGTGCGGCTTCTCGTCAGCACCGGGGAGCTGTTTTTT
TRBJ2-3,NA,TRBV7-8,CASSPGWNTDTQYF,TGTGCCAGCAGCCCCGGGTGGAACACAGATACGCAGTATTTT
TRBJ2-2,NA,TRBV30,CAWSVGRVSNTGELFF,TGTGCCTGGAGTGTAGGGCGGGTCTCGAACACCGGGGAGCTGTTTTTT
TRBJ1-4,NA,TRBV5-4,CASSLEGTNEKLFF,TGTGCCAGCAGCTTGGAGGGGACTAATGAAAAACTGTTTTTT
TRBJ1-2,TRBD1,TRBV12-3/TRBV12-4,CASSLRTGAYTF,TGTGCCAGCAGTTTACGGACAGGGGCCTACACCTTC
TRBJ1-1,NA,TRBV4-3,CASSQQETTGFEAFF,TGCGCCAGCAGCCAACAAGAGACTACAGGGTTTGAAGCTTTCTTT
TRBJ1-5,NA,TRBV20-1,CSASSGNGNQPQHF,TGCAGTGCTAGTAGCGGGAACGGCAATCAGCCCCAGCATTTT